Below, 17 T cell receptor beta chains from the same sample are listed, as sequenced in a study of early T cells in non-severe SARS-CoV-2 infection. TCRdb re-called the 5' RACE reads through MiXCR, storing one row per CDR3 protein. The sample contains 65,000 to 85,000 distinct CDR3 sequences, approximately 13% of which appear only once. Sequences were obtained from whole blood. These receptors were taken from an adult who was a healthcare worker with PCR-confirmed SARS-CoV-2 infection or an uninfected control (not recorded which).

This clonotype turned up a few times. The V gene is TRBV29-1, the J gene TRBJ1-1, with D uncertain. The germline CDR1 and CDR2 sequences are SQVTM and ANQGSEA. This CDR3 contains 13 residues. Trimming removed 4 bases at V and 0 bases at J, with 9 bases between. Here the CDR3 reads CSVGARMNTEAFF. CDR3 coding DNA: TGCAGCGTTGGTGCCAGAATGAACACTGAAGCTTTCTTT.

The rearrangement uses TRBV7-6 and TRBJ1-4; 7 bases match TRBD1. This CDR3 is built from 14 residues. Trimming removed 2 bases from V and 9 bases from J; junction bases left unmatched: 6. The V gene's germline CDR1 is SGHVS and CDR2 FNYEAQ. The DNA for the CDR3 is TGTGCCAGCAGCTTAAGTACAGGGGTTCAAAAACTGTTTTTT. Translated: CASSLSTGVQKLFF.

This clonotype was observed many times. The chain uses TRBV30 and TRBJ2-3; TRBD2 matches 10 bases. V was clipped by 4 bases and J by 4 bases; unmatched bases: 5. Germline loops: CDR1 GTSNPN, CDR2 SVGIG (reference sequence). This CDR3 region has 14 residues. The CDR3 protein is CAWKSGGDADTQYF. The DNA for the CDR3 is TGTGCCTGGAAGAGCGGGGGGGACGCAGATACGCAGTATTTT.

This clonotype was picked up many times. The genes are TRBV29-1 and TRBJ1-2, with 7 bases lining up with TRBD1. Germline CDR1 SQVTM, CDR2 ANQGSEA. The CDR3 spans 12 residues. Trimming at V came to 6 bases and at J to 6 bases, leaving 7 bases not matched to a gene. CDR3 loop: CSVSTGFDGYTF. The CDR3 nucleotides read TGCAGCGTATCGACAGGGTTCGATGGCTACACCTTC.

The V call is TRBV20-1, the J call TRBJ2-5; possibly TRBD1 for D (6 bases). V was trimmed by 2 bases and J by 5 bases, leaving 15 bases between them. Germline V gene lookup returns CDR1 DFQATT and CDR2 SNEGSKA (reference sequence). This CDR3 spans 14 amino acids. The CDR3 here is CSARQSGAGETQYF. DNA of the CDR3: TGCAGTGCTAGACAATCAGGGGCCGGGGAGACCCAGTACTTC.

Ten or more counts support this clonotype. The rearrangement links TRBV2 to TRBJ1-5, with D perhaps TRBD1 (6 bases). V was cut by 2 bases and J by 5 bases, with 10 bases left in between. Germline CDR1 is SNHLY and CDR2 is FYNNEI. This CDR3 region has 14 residues. CDR3 coding DNA: TGTGCCAGCAGTGAATGGGGACAAGATCAGCCCCAGCATTTT. Protein: CASSEWGQDQPQHF.

This clonotype was observed at least ten times. J is TRBJ2-2 and V is TRBV5-4; D gene unclear. The CDR3 runs to 14 residues. Per the germline V gene, CDR1 is SGHNT and CDR2 is YYREEE (reference sequence). V was trimmed by 0 bases and J by 2 bases, leaving 5 bases between them. CDR3 sequence (DNA): TGTGCCAGCAGCTTGGGACAAAACACCGGGGAGCTGTTTTTT. Its translation is CASSLGQNTGELFF.

Sample share makes this clonotype medium-sized. The chain is built from TRBV4-1 and TRBJ2-6, with D unclear. CDR3 size: 17 residues. Germline CDR1 is MGHRA and CDR2 is YSYEKL. V was pared by 0 bases and J by 2 bases, with 11 bases between. The CDR3 region has the DNA TGCGCCAGCAGCCAAGAAGGAGAAGGGACTGGGGCCAACGTCCTGACTTTC. Translating gives CASSQEGEGTGANVLTF.

This clonotype was counted a few times. As DNA, the CDR3 is TGTGCCAGCAGCTTATTCGGTAGTCCCGAGCAGTACTTC. Translated: CASSLFGSPEQYF. V is TRBV7-9 and J is TRBJ2-7; D call uncertain. CDR1 and CDR2 from the germline V gene are SEHNR and FQNEAQ (reference sequence). Trimming left V 2 bases short and J 6 bases short, with 11 bases between. This CDR3 spans 13 amino acids.

The CDR3 protein is CASSLSGVDYGYTF. The CDR3 nucleotides are TGTGCCAGCTCACTTTCAGGGGTTGACTATGGCTACACCTTC. The chain employs TRBV18 and TRBJ1-2; a possible D gene is TRBD1 (6 bases). The CDR3 is made up of 14 amino acids. Per the germline V gene, CDR1 is KGHSH and CDR2 is LQKENI. Trimming pared 4 bases from V and 3 bases from J, leaving 12 bases between.

This clonotype was counted ten times or more. This chain connects TRBV5-1 to TRBJ2-3; D is tentatively TRBD1 or TRBD2 (5 bases each). The CDR3 spans 14 residues. CDR1 is SGHRS and CDR2 is YFSETQ in the germline V gene. V gave up 4 bases and J gave up 0 bases, with 9 bases separating them. This chain's CDR3 is CASSPGTSTDTQYF. In DNA, the CDR3 is TGCGCCAGCAGCCCGGGGACGAGCACAGATACGCAGTATTTT.

This chain uses TRBV7-2 with TRBJ2-3; TRBD2 matches at 7 bases. Looked up from germline, CDR1 is SGHTA and CDR2 is FQGNSA. With V trimmed by 5 bases and J by 2 bases, 7 bases remained unmatched. The CDR3 loop spans 15 amino acids. The CDR3 spells CASSQLASLTDTQYF. CDR3 DNA: TGTGCCAGCAGCCAACTAGCGAGCCTCACAGATACGCAGTATTTT.

This clonotype was counted many times. The chain combines TRBV14 with TRBJ2-1; 10 positions match TRBD2. Germline V gene lookup returns CDR1 SGHDN and CDR2 FVKESK. The CDR3 has 16 amino acids. V trimming: 1 base; J trimming: 8 bases; junction bases outside the gene matches: 8. CDR3 sequence reads: CASSQGLAGVGHEQFF. CDR3 DNA: TGTGCCAGCAGCCAAGGCCTAGCGGGAGTGGGCCATGAGCAGTTCTTC.

This clonotype was counted ten times or more. The V gene is TRBV28, the J gene TRBJ1-5, with 7 nucleotides matching TRBD1. Germline loops: CDR1 MDHEN, CDR2 SYDVKM. The CDR3 spans 15 residues. V lost 6 bases, J lost 0 bases, and 5 bases stayed unmatched. The CDR3 DNA sequence: TGTGCCAGCAGCCCGGACAGGCATAGCAATCAGCCCCAGCATTTT. This codes for CASSPDRHSNQPQHF.

The table lists this clonotype with many counts. The chain couples TRBV9 to TRBJ2-1; D assignment may be TRBD1 or TRBD2 (5 bases each). The germline gives CDR1 SGDLS, CDR2 YYNGEE. Trimming stripped 3 bases from V and 7 bases from J, with 20 bases between. The CDR3 consists of 16 residues. The CDR3 nucleotides are TGTGCCAGCAGCGGAGAAACTGGACGGGGCAGGAATGAGCAGTTCTTC. This gives the protein CASSGETGRGRNEQFF.

This clonotype showed up many times. The rearrangement joins TRBV6-1 to TRBJ1-2; a possible D gene is TRBD1 (5 bases). Germline CDR1 MNHNS, CDR2 SASEGT. V gave up 6 bases and J gave up 4 bases, with 12 bases separating them. The CDR3 is 13 amino acids. Written as DNA, the CDR3 is TGTGCCAGCAGCCCCGGGGCGGGCTATGGCTACACCTTC. Its translation: CASSPGAGYGYTF.

The chain carries TRBV2 and TRBJ1-5, with TRBD1 as a possible D gene (5 bases). The CDR3 is made up of 12 amino acids. In germline, CDR1 is SNHLY, CDR2 FYNNEI. The V gene lost 6 bases and the J gene lost 6 bases, with 9 bases spanning the gap. The CDR3 here is CASRGVAQPQHF. The CDR3 DNA reads TGTGCCAGCAGAGGGGTGGCTCAGCCCCAGCATTTT.